This note documents a single T cell receptor beta chain sequence. Germline V gene sequence: CDR1 DFQATT, CDR2 SNEGSKA (reference sequence). The CDR3 totals 12 residues. Trimming shortened V by 1 base and J by 3 bases, and 7 bases separated the two germline ends. RNA, at about 0.45 to 1 ug, was reverse transcribed with random hexamers. Amplification of TCR beta CDR3 used immunoSEQ multiplex PCR across 54 Vbeta and 13 Jbeta. TCRdb re-derived calls from the immunoSEQ multiplex PCR reads in MiXCR, one entry per CDR3 protein. The sample consists of fewer than 250,000 distinct CDR3 sequences, approximately 95% of them appearing once. This entry is derived from a study of CD8 T cells in Susac syndrome.

The sequence came from a human donor in good health. J is TRBJ2-7 and V is TRBV20-1; D remains ambiguous. The specimen was CD4+ T cells from PBMCs. The CDR3 nucleotides are TGCAGTGCTAGAGTATCGGTCTACGAGCAGTACTTC. It is translated as CSARVSVYEQYF.